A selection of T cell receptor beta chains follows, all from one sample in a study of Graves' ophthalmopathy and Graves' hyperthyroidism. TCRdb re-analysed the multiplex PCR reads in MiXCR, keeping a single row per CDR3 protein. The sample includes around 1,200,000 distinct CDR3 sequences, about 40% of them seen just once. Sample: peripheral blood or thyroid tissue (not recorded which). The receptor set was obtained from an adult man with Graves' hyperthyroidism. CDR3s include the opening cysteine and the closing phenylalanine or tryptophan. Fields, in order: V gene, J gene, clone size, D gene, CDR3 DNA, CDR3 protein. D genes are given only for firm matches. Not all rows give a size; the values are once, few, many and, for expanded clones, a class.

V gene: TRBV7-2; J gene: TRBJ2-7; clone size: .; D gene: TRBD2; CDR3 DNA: TGTGCCAGCAGCTTAGTGGCGGGAGGGCCTTCCCACGAGCAGTACTTC; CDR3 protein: CASSLVAGGPSHEQYF
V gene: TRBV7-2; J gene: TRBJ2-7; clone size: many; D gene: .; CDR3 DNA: TGTGCCAGCAGCTTCCTGGGGAGCTCCTACGAGCAGTACTTC; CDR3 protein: CASSFLGSSYEQYF
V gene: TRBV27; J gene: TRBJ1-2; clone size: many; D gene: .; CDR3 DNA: TGTGCCGTCCACGAGGGGGGGCGCTACACCTTC; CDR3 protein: CAVHEGGRYTF
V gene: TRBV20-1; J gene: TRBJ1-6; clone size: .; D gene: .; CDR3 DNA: TGCAGTGCTAGTGAGGGACGTAATTCACCCCTCCACTTT; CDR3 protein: CSASEGRNSPLHF
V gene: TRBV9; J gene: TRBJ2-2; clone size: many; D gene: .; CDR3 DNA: TGTGCCAGCAGGGAAGCAAACACCGGGGAGCTGTTTTTT; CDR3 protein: CASREANTGELFF
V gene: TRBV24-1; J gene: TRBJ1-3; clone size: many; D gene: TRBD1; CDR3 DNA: TGTGCCACCCTAACAGGGGGCTTGAGAGGAAACACCATATATTTT; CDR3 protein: CATLTGGLRGNTIYF
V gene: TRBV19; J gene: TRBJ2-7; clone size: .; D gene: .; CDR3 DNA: TGTGCCAGTAGTATAGGGGGGGAGTCCTACGAGCAGTACTTC; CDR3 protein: CASSIGGESYEQYF
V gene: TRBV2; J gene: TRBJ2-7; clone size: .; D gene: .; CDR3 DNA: TGTGCCAGCAGTCGTCGGGGGACCCATTACGAGCAGTACTTC; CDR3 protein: CASSRRGTHYEQYF
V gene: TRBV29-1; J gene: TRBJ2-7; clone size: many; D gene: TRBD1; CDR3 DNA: TGCAGCGTTGCTCAACAGGGGCAGGGGTTTTCTCTGGGACGGAACGAGCAGTACTTC; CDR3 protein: CSVAQQGQGFSLGRNEQYF
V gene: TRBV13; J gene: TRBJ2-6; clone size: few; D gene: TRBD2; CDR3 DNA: TGTGCCAGCAGCAACCGGGACTATAGCTCTGGGGCCAACGTCCTGACTTTC; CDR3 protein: CASSNRDYSSGANVLTF
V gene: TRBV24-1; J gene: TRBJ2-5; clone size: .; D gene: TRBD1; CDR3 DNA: TGTGCCACCCAGGACAGGGACGAGCAGCGGGAGACCCAGTACTTC; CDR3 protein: CATQDRDEQRETQYF
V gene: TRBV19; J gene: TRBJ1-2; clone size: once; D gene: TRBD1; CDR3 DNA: TGTGCCAGTAAGAACAGGGGAGTCGGCTACACCTTC; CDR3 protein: CASKNRGVGYTF
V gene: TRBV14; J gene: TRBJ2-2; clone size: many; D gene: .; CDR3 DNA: TGTGCCAGCAGCCGAGACATTAACACCGGGGAGCTGTTTTTT; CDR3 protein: CASSRDINTGELFF
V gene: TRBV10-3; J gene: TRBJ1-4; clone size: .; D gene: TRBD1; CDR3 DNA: TGTGCCATCAGTGAGGGGACAGGGAAAGAAAAACTGTTTTTT; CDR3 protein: CAISEGTGKEKLFF
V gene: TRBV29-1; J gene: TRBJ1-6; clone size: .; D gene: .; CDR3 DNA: TGCAGCCCGGAGGAGGGCACGGACTATAATTCACCCCTCCACTTT; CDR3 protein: CSPEEGTDYNSPLHF
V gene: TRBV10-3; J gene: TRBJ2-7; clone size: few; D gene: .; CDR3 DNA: TGTGCCATCGGTGTGACCGCCTACGAGCAGTACTTC; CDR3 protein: CAIGVTAYEQYF
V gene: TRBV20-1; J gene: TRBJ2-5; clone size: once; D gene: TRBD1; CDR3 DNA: TGCAGTGCCCCGGGACAGGTGGAGGAGACCCAGTACTTC; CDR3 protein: CSAPGQVEETQYF
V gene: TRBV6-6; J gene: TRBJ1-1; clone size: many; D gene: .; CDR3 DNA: TGTGCCAGCAGGTACGACCTGGGTGGACTGGAAGCTTTCTTT; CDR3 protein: CASRYDLGGLEAFF
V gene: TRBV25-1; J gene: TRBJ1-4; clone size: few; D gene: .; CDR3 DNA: TGTCGTAATGAAAAACTGTTTTTT; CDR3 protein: CRNEKLFF
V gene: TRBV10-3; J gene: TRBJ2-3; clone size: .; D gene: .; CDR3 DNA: TGTGCCAGCAGCGTAGCGGCGGGGATGAGCGATACGCAGTATTTT; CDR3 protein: CASSVAAGMSDTQYF
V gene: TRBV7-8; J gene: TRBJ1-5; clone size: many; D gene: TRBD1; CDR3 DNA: TGTGCCAGCAGCTTAATTGTTACCGGGACAGAGCAGCCCCAGCATTTT; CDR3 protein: CASSLIVTGTEQPQHF
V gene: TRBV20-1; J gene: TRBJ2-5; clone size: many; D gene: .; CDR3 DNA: TGCAGTGCTCCCTACCGTCGTGGTTCGTCGAGTGGGACCCAGTACTTC; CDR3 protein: CSAPYRRGSSSGTQYF
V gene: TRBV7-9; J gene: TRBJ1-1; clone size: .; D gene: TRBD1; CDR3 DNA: TGTGCCAGCAGCCAAGGACAGGGGGCCACGTCGAACACTGAAGCTTTCTTT; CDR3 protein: CASSQGQGATSNTEAFF
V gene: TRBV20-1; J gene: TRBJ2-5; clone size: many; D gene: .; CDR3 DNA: TGCAGTGCAATCGACAGGCTCAAAGAGACCCAGTACTTC; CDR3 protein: CSAIDRLKETQYF
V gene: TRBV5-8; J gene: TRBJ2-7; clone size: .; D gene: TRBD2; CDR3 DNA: TGTGCCAGCAGACCCCCGGGACTAGCGGGAGGGCCTTACGAGCAGTACTTC; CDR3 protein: CASRPPGLAGGPYEQYF
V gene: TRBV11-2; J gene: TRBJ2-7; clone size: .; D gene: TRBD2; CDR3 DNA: TGTGCCAGCAGAGCCCGGGAGGTTTACGAGCAGTACTTC; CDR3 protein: CASRAREVYEQYF
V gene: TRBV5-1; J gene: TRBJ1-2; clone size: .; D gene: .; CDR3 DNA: TGCGCCAGCAGTCTCGCCACCCTGAGGGAACGCTATGGCTACACCTTC; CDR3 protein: CASSLATLRERYGYTF
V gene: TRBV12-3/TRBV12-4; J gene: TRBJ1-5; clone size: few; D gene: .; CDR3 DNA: TGTGCCAGCAGTTTTGGGGAGGGTAATCAGCCCCAGCATTTT; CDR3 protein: CASSFGEGNQPQHF
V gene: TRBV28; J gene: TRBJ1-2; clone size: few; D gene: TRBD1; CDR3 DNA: TGTGCCAGCAGCCGGGACAGGGGGCCCTATGGCTACACCTTC; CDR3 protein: CASSRDRGPYGYTF
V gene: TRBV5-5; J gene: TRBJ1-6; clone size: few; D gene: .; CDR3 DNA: TGTGCCAGCAGTTACTCCTCGGGGCAGGACATCAATTCACCCCTCCACTTT; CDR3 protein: CASSYSSGQDINSPLHF